Listed below are T cell receptor beta chains from one sample, sequenced in a study of T cells in Graves' hyperthyroidism and ophthalmopathy. TCRdb passed the multiplex PCR reads through MiXCR, listing each CDR3 protein once. The sample has 600,000 or so distinct CDR3 sequences, about 14% seen once; the top ten hold roughly 7.1%. The sequencing sample was made of blood. The receptor source for this set is a woman younger than 35 with Graves' ophthalmopathy. Each CDR3 is given with its conserved first and last residue. A D gene is named only where the DNA matches it firmly. Clone size is not always given. Where it is, it says once, few, many or a class for expanded clones.

v_call: TRBV7-9
d_call: TRBD2
j_call: TRBJ2-1
clone_size: few
cdr3_nt: TGTGCCAGCAGCTCCCTCGGACTAGAGTACAATGAGCAGTTCTTC
cdr3_aa: CASSSLGLEYNEQFF

v_call: TRBV27
d_call: -
j_call: TRBJ1-2
clone_size: many
cdr3_nt: TGTGCCAGCAGTTCCCCAGGGGCGGATGGCTACACCTTC
cdr3_aa: CASSSPGADGYTF

v_call: TRBV5-1
d_call: TRBD1
j_call: TRBJ2-3
clone_size: -
cdr3_nt: TGCGCCAGCAGCTCCGGGACAGGGTTGGGCACAGATACGCAGTATTTT
cdr3_aa: CASSSGTGLGTDTQYF

v_call: TRBV5-1
d_call: -
j_call: TRBJ2-2
clone_size: -
cdr3_nt: TGCGCCAGCAGCTTGGCCGTGTCTACGAACACCGGGGAGCTGTTTTTT
cdr3_aa: CASSLAVSTNTGELFF

v_call: TRBV28
d_call: TRBD2
j_call: TRBJ2-5
clone_size: many
cdr3_nt: TGTGCCAGCAGTTGGACTAGCGGGAGAAGTCAGTACTTC
cdr3_aa: CASSWTSGRSQYF

v_call: TRBV6-2/TRBV6-3
d_call: TRBD2
j_call: TRBJ2-7
clone_size: many
cdr3_nt: TGTGCCAGCAGCCATGGACTAGCGGGAGGCGAGCAGTACTTC
cdr3_aa: CASSHGLAGGEQYF

v_call: TRBV5-1
d_call: TRBD1
j_call: TRBJ1-4
clone_size: -
cdr3_nt: TGCGCCAGCAGCCCGGGACAGCCAACTAATGAAAAACTGTTTTTT
cdr3_aa: CASSPGQPTNEKLFF

v_call: TRBV18
d_call: TRBD2
j_call: TRBJ2-7
clone_size: -
cdr3_nt: TGTGCCAGCTCACTCACTAGCGGGGGGAGCTACGAGCAGTACTTC
cdr3_aa: CASSLTSGGSYEQYF

v_call: TRBV2
d_call: TRBD2
j_call: TRBJ2-5
clone_size: many
cdr3_nt: TGTGCCAGCAGTCCGGGTCTAGCGGGAGGGGGGGAGACCCAGTACTTC
cdr3_aa: CASSPGLAGGGETQYF

v_call: TRBV9
d_call: TRBD1
j_call: TRBJ1-2
clone_size: few
cdr3_nt: TGTGCCAGCAGCGCCCTGACAGGGGTCAGGTTTAGCTACACCTTC
cdr3_aa: CASSALTGVRFSYTF

v_call: TRBV10-3
d_call: -
j_call: TRBJ2-5
clone_size: many
cdr3_nt: TGTGCCATCAGTGATCGGGGGGGACAGGGCCAGACCCAGTACTTC
cdr3_aa: CAISDRGGQGQTQYF

v_call: TRBV6-5
d_call: TRBD1
j_call: TRBJ1-6
clone_size: few
cdr3_nt: TGTGCCAGCAGTTACGACAGGGGGCAAGATTCACCCCTCCACTTT
cdr3_aa: CASSYDRGQDSPLHF

v_call: TRBV12-3/TRBV12-4
d_call: -
j_call: TRBJ1-1
clone_size: many
cdr3_nt: TGTGCCAGCAACCAAGAGCCTGGGGTGAACACTGAAGCTTTCTTT
cdr3_aa: CASNQEPGVNTEAFF

v_call: TRBV28
d_call: TRBD1
j_call: TRBJ1-1
clone_size: many
cdr3_nt: TGTGCCAGCAGTACCGGACAGGGTTGGAACACTGAAGCTTTCTTT
cdr3_aa: CASSTGQGWNTEAFF

v_call: TRBV19
d_call: TRBD1
j_call: TRBJ2-2
clone_size: many
cdr3_nt: TGTGCCAGTAGTATAGTGGGACAGGCGAAATCCACCGGGGAGCTGTTTTTT
cdr3_aa: CASSIVGQAKSTGELFF

v_call: TRBV3-1
d_call: -
j_call: TRBJ1-5
clone_size: -
cdr3_nt: TGTGCCAGCAGCCGCTCGCCCTACAGCAATCAGCCCCAGCATTTT
cdr3_aa: CASSRSPYSNQPQHF

v_call: TRBV18
d_call: TRBD1
j_call: TRBJ1-2
clone_size: many
cdr3_nt: TGTGCCAGCTCACTAACAGGGGACTCGAACTATGGCTACACCTTC
cdr3_aa: CASSLTGDSNYGYTF